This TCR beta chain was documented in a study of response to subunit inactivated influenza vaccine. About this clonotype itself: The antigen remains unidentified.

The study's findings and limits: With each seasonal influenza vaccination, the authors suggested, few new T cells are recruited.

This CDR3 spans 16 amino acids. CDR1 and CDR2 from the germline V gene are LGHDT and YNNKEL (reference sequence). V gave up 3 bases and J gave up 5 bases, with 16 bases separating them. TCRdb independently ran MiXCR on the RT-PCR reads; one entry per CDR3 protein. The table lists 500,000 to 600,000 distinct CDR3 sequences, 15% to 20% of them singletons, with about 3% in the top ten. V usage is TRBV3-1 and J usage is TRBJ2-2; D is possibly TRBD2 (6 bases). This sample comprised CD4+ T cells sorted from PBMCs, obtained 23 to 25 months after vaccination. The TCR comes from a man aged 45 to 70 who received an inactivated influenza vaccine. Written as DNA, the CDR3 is TGTGCCAGCAGCCAGTGGGGGGACCCGAGAACCGGGGAGCTGTTTTTT. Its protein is CASSQWGDPRTGELFF.